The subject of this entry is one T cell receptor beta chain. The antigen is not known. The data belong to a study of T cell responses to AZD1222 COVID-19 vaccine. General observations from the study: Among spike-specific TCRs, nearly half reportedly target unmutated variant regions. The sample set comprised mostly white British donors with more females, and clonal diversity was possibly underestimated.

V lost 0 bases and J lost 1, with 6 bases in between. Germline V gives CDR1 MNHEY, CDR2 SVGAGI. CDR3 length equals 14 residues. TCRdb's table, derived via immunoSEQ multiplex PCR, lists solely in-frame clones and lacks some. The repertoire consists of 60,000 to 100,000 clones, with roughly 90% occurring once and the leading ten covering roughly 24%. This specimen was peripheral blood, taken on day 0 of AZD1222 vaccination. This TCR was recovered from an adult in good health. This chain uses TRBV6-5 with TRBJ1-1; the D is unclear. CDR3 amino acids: CASSYSWGNTEAFF. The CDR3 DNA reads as TGTGCCAGCAGTTACTCGTGGGGGAACACTGAAGCTTTCTTT.